A selection of T cell receptor beta chains follows, all from one sample in a study of shared clonotypes between healthy human individuals. Measured with immunoSEQ multiplex PCR; TCRdb has only the in-frame clones, and not every one. The sample lists approximately 980,000 clones; about three quarters were seen once. Material for sequencing was memory CD4+ T cells sorted from blood. The receptors shown here come from a man in his late teens or twenties in good health. The CDR3 runs from the conserved cysteine through the conserved F or W. A D gene is named only where the DNA matches it firmly.

d_call | v_call | cdr3_aa
TRBD2 | TRBV4-1 | CASSQEPPGLHTGELFF
- | TRBV5-4 | CASSLAGLGNYGYTF
TRBD2 | TRBV14 | CASSSGTSVYNEQFF
TRBD1 | TRBV2 | CASSPTTGRGNQPQHF
TRBD1 | TRBV5-6 | CASSRDRGATDTQYF
- | TRBV20-1 | CSAILPYGYTF
- | TRBV5-1 | CASSFRDAQETQYF
- | TRBV28 | CASSLNRGGYEQYF
- | TRBV5-5 | CASSFQGSYGYTF
TRBD2 | TRBV7-2 | CASSLFSLAGVGTQYF
- | TRBV7-2 | CASSLGLVTEAFF
- | TRBV5-4 | CASSLAQTGNYGYTF
TRBD2 | TRBV6-1 | CASMGLAANTGELFF
- | TRBV4-1 | CASSPQGHNLNTEAFF
TRBD1 | TRBV25-1 | CASEGTGSVGKTYEQYF
- | TRBV15 | CATSTRNNEKLFF
- | TRBV6-1 | CASSLLDLQETQYF
- | TRBV2 | CASSEALTHEQYF
TRBD2 | TRBV7-9 | CASSLGGGIYEQYF
- | TRBV5-1 | CASSADYNSPLHF
TRBD1 | TRBV18 | CASSLSTGWDTEAFF
- | TRBV6-5 | CASRIHGQGTQYF
- | TRBV6-1 | CASNGRGNTEAFF
TRBD2 | TRBV6-6 | CASSWTSGTYEQYF
- | TRBV5-4 | CASRSRGTGELFF
- | TRBV19 | CASSIPAGKEAEAFF
TRBD1 | TRBV5-8 | CASSFRGQGRTGELFF
- | TRBV4-3 | CASSRDQSGVGTDTQYF
- | TRBV27 | CASSATGATNEKLFF
TRBD1 | TRBV28 | CASSLSGRGTAQPQHF
- | TRBV6-5 | CASRRGGNYGYTF
TRBD1 | TRBV19 | CASSPDRGYEQYF
TRBD1 | TRBV9 | CASSRVIGGQGATGANVLTF
TRBD1 | TRBV7-2 | CASSSRDRGVKYF
TRBD1 | TRBV30 | CAWSWDRVNTIYF
TRBD1 | TRBV5-1 | CASRPTGLQETQYF